This T cell receptor beta chain was identified in a study of control samples from healthy donors and cancer patients (dated by TCRdb to about 2020). Reading the germline V gene gives CDR1 SQVTM and CDR2 ANQGSEA. Including the terminal cysteine and phenylalanine, the CDR3 comprises 14 residues. Only the CDR3 portion is preserved as DNA: 42 bases, with reading frame beginning at the first base. V lost 7 bases and J lost 0 bases; the stretch between them is 14 bases long. A note on this clone: Its antigen is currently not known. The record has no base qualities; no much larger clone is one base away.

Library prep was done by the immunoSEQ multiplex PCR assay. What TCRdb holds here is the immuneACCESS table cut down to in-frame rearrangements. Part of the clones is not present; checked against another copy, under half of the missing clones reflect an unresolved V gene, and the others are unexplained. For this sample the table gives under 70,000 clones, of which 88% were detected only once. More than 3.5% of the sample belongs to the ten largest clones. The receptor was isolated from a man in his forties or fifties in good health. The source material was blood. The chain links TRBV29-1 with TRBJ2-3; the D gene cannot be named for sure. The nucleotides are TGCAGCGCGGTGGGTCGTCCTAGCACAGATACGCAGTATTTT. This is translated as CSAVGRPSTDTQYF.